One and the same sample provided the 23 T cell receptor beta chains below, sequenced in a study of blood T cell repertoires in COVID-19. TCRdb's copy holds only in-frame clones and misses some; the assay was immunoSEQ multiplex PCR. The profile shows fewer than 350,000 clones, approximately 86% of them singletons. Sequenced input: peripheral blood. Every receptor here comes from a woman aged 70-85 years with COVID-19, enrolled during active disease.

This chain links TRBV6-5 with TRBJ1-3, with D possibly matching TRBD1 (5 bases). This CDR3 is built from 14 residues. The germline V and J ends were trimmed by 0 bases and 4 bases, with 7 bases remaining between them. From germline, CDR1 is MNHEY and CDR2 SVGAGI. The chain's CDR3 is CASSYSSGGNTIYF. CDR3 DNA sequence: TGTGCCAGCAGTTACTCGTCAGGGGGAAACACCATATATTTT.

The chain has TRBV18 and TRBJ1-2; no clear D gene. Trimming stripped 0 bases from V and 4 bases from J, with 18 bases between. The CDR3 runs to 17 residues. Germline V lookup: CDR1 KGHSH, CDR2 LQKENI. The CDR3 protein is CASSPPNTEGGVYGYTF. CDR3 in DNA: TGTGCCAGCTCACCACCCAATACAGAGGGCGGTGTCTATGGCTACACCTTC.

V and J are TRBV29-1 and TRBJ1-1; D is uncertain. CDR1 is SQVTM and CDR2 is ANQGSEA in the germline V gene. Trimming took 1 base from V and 0 from J, leaving 6 bases between them. This CDR3 comprises 13 residues. CDR3 sequence: CSVEGVMNTEAFF. DNA of the CDR3: TGCAGCGTTGAAGGAGTTATGAACACTGAAGCTTTCTTT.

The rearrangement joins TRBV19 to TRBJ1-5, with a possible D match to TRBD1 (5 bases). The germline gives CDR1 LNHDA, CDR2 SQIVND (reference sequence). The length of the CDR3 is 13 residues. The ends were cut back, 1 base at V and 9 bases at J, with 10 bases in the middle. This CDR3 reads CASSIGGGRPQHF. The CDR3, as DNA: TGTGCCAGTAGTATAGGGGGCGGTAGGCCCCAGCATTTT.

The genes are TRBV7-9 and TRBJ2-2; D possibly corresponds to TRBD2 (5 bases). Germline lookup yields CDR1 SEHNR and CDR2 FQNEAQ (reference sequence). The V gene lost 2 bases and the J gene lost 6 bases, with 13 bases spanning the gap. This CDR3 contains 15 residues. CDR3 region: CASSLSGEQAGELFF. The CDR3 bases are TGTGCCAGCAGCTTAAGTGGGGAGCAGGCCGGGGAGCTGTTTTTT.

The gene calls are TRBV10-3 and TRBJ2-3, with D tentatively TRBD2 (6 bases). CDR3 length: 14 residues. Germline CDR1 reads ENHRY; CDR2 reads SYGVKD. The V and J ends lost 9 bases and 3 bases respectively, with 16 bases between them. The CDR3 DNA reads TGTGCCATTACGCCCGGGGCGGGAACAGATACGCAGTATTTT. Its translation is CAITPGAGTDTQYF.

The chain combines TRBV19 with TRBJ2-2; D may be TRBD2 (7 bases). Between the trimmed V and J ends, which lost 8 bases and 5 bases, there was a span of 15 bases. The CDR3 loop spans 14 amino acids. CDR1 and CDR2 from the germline V gene are LNHDA and SQIVND (reference sequence). CDR3 protein: CASLAGALTGELFF. CDR3 in DNA: TGTGCCAGTCTGGCGGGGGCGCTAACCGGGGAGCTGTTTTTT.

The V call is TRBV9, the J call TRBJ1-2; perhaps TRBD1 as D (5 bases). This CDR3 has 15 amino acids. V was pared by 4 bases and J by 3 bases, with 16 bases between. From germline, CDR1 is SGDLS and CDR2 YYNGEE. The CDR3 here is CASSPYPQGDYGYTF. The CDR3 DNA reads TGTGCCAGCAGCCCTTACCCTCAGGGTGACTATGGCTACACCTTC.

The count of this clone is one. The chain employs TRBV25-1 and TRBJ2-7, with no clear D. V lost 11 bases, J lost 0 bases, and 14 bases lay in between. Per the germline V gene, CDR1 is MGHDK and CDR2 is SYGVNS. CDR3 length: 13 residues. CDR3 in DNA: TGTGCCCCCCTGAGGCCGAGCTCCTACGAGCAGTACTTC. Translated: CAPLRPSSYEQYF.

The V and J genes are TRBV4-1 and TRBJ2-1; 8 bases are shared with TRBD2. Germline V gene data show CDR1 as MGHRA and CDR2 as YSYEKL. The CDR3 sequence is 15 residues long. Unmatched junction bases numbered 8, after V lost 5 bases and J lost 5 bases. In DNA form, the CDR3 reads TGCGCCAGCAGCGAATTAGCGGGGATTAACAATGAGCAGTTCTTC. Translated: CASSELAGINNEQFF.

This clone was picked up one time. The chain couples TRBV10-2 to TRBJ2-5, with 11 nucleotides matching TRBD2. The CDR3 totals 14 residues. V was clipped by 6 bases and J by 0 bases; unmatched bases: 0. CDR1 is WSHSY and CDR2 is SAAADI in the germline V gene. The CDR3: CASRLAGDQETQYF. CDR3 nucleotide sequence: TGCGCCAGCAGACTAGCGGGGGACCAAGAGACCCAGTACTTC.

V and J are TRBV24-1 and TRBJ1-2; a weak D match, TRBD1 (6 bases). CDR1 KGHDR and CDR2 SFDVKD come from the germline V gene. Trimming took 3 bases from V and 8 from J, leaving 21 bases between them. CDR3 length: 16 residues. CDR3 protein: CATSDPEGGAHEGYTF. The CDR3 coding sequence is TGTGCCACCAGTGATCCGGAGGGGGGGGCTCATGAAGGCTACACCTTC.

The J gene is TRBJ1-2, the V gene TRBV5-6; 8 bases are shared with TRBD1. After removal of 2 bases from V and 8 bases from J, the junction contained 20 bases not matched to a gene. The CDR3 is made up of 18 amino acids. Germline CDR1 and CDR2: SGHDT and YYEEEE. The CDR3 DNA is TGTGCCAGCAGCTTCGAGGGCAAAGGGACAGGTAAAAAGGGAGGCTACACCTTC. Residues: CASSFEGKGTGKKGGYTF.

This chain uses TRBV21-1 with TRBJ2-3; whether TRBD2, the table's D call, matches the DNA was not checked. TRBV21-1 is an annotated pseudogene. CDR3 length: 15 amino acids. The CDR3, as DNA: TGTGCCAGCAGCAAAGCGGGGGGGAGCACAGATACGCAGTATTTT. Translation gives CASSKAGGSTDTQYF.

The rearrangement links TRBV2 to TRBJ2-7, with D tentatively TRBD1 (5 bases). Germline assignment: CDR1 SNHLY and CDR2 FYNNEI. The CDR3 is 13 amino acids. Trimming left V 6 bases short and J 3 bases short, with 12 bases between. The CDR3 bases are TGTGCCAGCAGACCGGACACCATCTACGAGCAGTACTTC. Translation: CASRPDTIYEQYF.

The rearrangement joins TRBV7-9 to TRBJ1-5; no reliable D call. The CDR3 consists of 15 residues. Looked up from germline, CDR1 is SEHNR and CDR2 is FQNEAQ (reference sequence). V lost 5 bases to trimming and J lost 2 bases, with 13 bases between them. CDR3 residues: CASSPVGGRNQPQHF. CDR3 in DNA: TGTGCCAGCAGCCCGGTCGGCGGCCGCAATCAGCCCCAGCATTTT.

The V and J genes are TRBV6-4 and TRBJ2-3; 7 bases are shared with TRBD1. Germline CDR1 and CDR2: MRHNA and SNTAGT. This CDR3 is 16 amino acids long. V lost 9 bases, J lost 0 bases, and 12 bases stayed unmatched. CDR3 residues: CARPASGGTSTDTQYF. CDR3 in DNA: TGTGCCAGACCTGCCTCAGGGGGTACTAGCACAGATACGCAGTATTTT.

The V and J genes are TRBV11-2 and TRBJ1-1, with TRBD1 matching 7 bases. Losses at the gene ends were 4 bases for V and 0 bases for J; bases not matched to a gene: 8. The germline V gene encodes CDR1 SGHAT and CDR2 FQNNGV. This CDR3 is built from 16 residues. The CDR3 nucleotides read TGTGCCAGCAGCTCCAGAGAGACAGGGTTGAACACTGAAGCTTTCTTT. Encoded protein: CASSSRETGLNTEAFF.

The chain joins TRBV7-8 to TRBJ1-5; weak D call: TRBD1 (6 bases). CDR3 length equals 15 residues. Germline CDR1 reads SGHVS; CDR2 reads FQNEAQ. V gave up 8 bases and J gave up 3 bases, with 17 bases separating them. The CDR3 loop reads CASSRDKSDNQPQHF. CDR3 in DNA: TGTGCCAGCTCCCGGGACAAATCCGACAATCAGCCCCAGCATTTT.

The chain recombines TRBV24-1 with TRBJ1-2; no clear D gene. Germline assignment: CDR1 KGHDR and CDR2 SFDVKD. Trimming removed 9 bases from V and 3 bases from J, with 10 bases in between. The CDR3 covers 12 residues. CDR3 bases: TGTGCCACCCAATTTTCCCACTATGGCTACACCTTC. This gives the protein CATQFSHYGYTF.

The chain has TRBV28 and TRBJ2-3; D gene uncertain. Looked up from germline, CDR1 is MDHEN and CDR2 is SYDVKM. Trimming pared 5 bases from V and 0 bases from J, leaving 9 bases between. The CDR3 covers 14 residues. CDR3: CASSEFSSTDTQYF. The CDR3 DNA is TGTGCCAGCAGTGAGTTCTCTAGCACAGATACGCAGTATTTT.

The CDR3 nucleotides are TGTGCCAGTAGTACGGGACTAGCGGGGGCGGGGACCGGGGAGCTGTTTTTT. It is translated as CASSTGLAGAGTGELFF. The V and J genes are TRBV19 and TRBJ2-2; 14 nucleotides agree with TRBD2. The CDR3 covers 17 residues. Germline V gene data show CDR1 as LNHDA and CDR2 as SQIVND (reference sequence). The junction had 6 bases not matched to a gene; V was cut back by 4 bases and J by 5 bases.

The CDR3 loop reads CASSPGNEQFF. The CDR3 DNA reads TGTGCCAGCTCCCCCGGGAATGAGCAGTTCTTC. The rearrangement joins TRBV28 to TRBJ2-1; D is unresolved. CDR1 is MDHEN, CDR2 SYDVKM, per germline. Trimming left V 8 bases short and J 7 bases short, with 9 bases between. The CDR3 sequence is 11 residues long.